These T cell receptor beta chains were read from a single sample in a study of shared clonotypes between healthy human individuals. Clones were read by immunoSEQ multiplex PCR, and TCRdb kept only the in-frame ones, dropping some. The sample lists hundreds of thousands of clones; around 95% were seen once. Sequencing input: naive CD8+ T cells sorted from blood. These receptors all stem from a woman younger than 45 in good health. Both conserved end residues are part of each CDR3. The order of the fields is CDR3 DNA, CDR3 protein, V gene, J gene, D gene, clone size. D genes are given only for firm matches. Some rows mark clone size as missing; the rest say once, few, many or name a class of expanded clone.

CDR3nt: TGTGCCTGTTCGGGTCCCCCAGAGGGGGGTATTCAGTACTTC
CDR3aa: CACSGPPEGGIQYF
v_gene: TRBV28
j_gene: TRBJ2-4
d_gene: NA
abundance: NA

CDR3nt: TGTGCCAGCACTGAGGGGGGGACAGATTATGAAAAACTGTTTTTT
CDR3aa: CASTEGGTDYEKLFF
v_gene: TRBV2
j_gene: TRBJ1-4
d_gene: TRBD1
abundance: NA

CDR3nt: TGTGCCAGCAGTTTAATCCACAGGGGAGGAGAGCAGTACTTC
CDR3aa: CASSLIHRGGEQYF
v_gene: TRBV27
j_gene: TRBJ2-7
d_gene: NA
abundance: NA

CDR3nt: TGCGCCAGCAATTTCTTGACAGCCCACCGCGAAAAACTGTTTTTT
CDR3aa: CASNFLTAHREKLFF
v_gene: TRBV10-1
j_gene: TRBJ1-4
d_gene: NA
abundance: NA

CDR3nt: TGTGCCAGCAGCACCGGGACTAGCATATCCTACAATGAGCAGTTCTTC
CDR3aa: CASSTGTSISYNEQFF
v_gene: TRBV7-9
j_gene: TRBJ2-1
d_gene: TRBD2
abundance: NA

CDR3nt: TGTGCCAGCAGCCCGACTAGCGGGAACACCTACGAGCAGTACTTC
CDR3aa: CASSPTSGNTYEQYF
v_gene: TRBV7-6
j_gene: TRBJ2-7
d_gene: TRBD2
abundance: once

CDR3nt: TGTGCCAGCAGCTTGGCACTTAGGACAGGGAACACTGAAGCTTTCTTT
CDR3aa: CASSLALRTGNTEAFF
v_gene: TRBV5-8
j_gene: TRBJ1-1
d_gene: TRBD1
abundance: NA

CDR3nt: TGTGCCAGCAGCGAGAGCGGGGCAATGAACACTGAAGCTTTCTTT
CDR3aa: CASSESGAMNTEAFF
v_gene: TRBV6-1
j_gene: TRBJ1-1
d_gene: NA
abundance: once

CDR3nt: TGTGCCAGCAGTTTAATCCCGGGATCGTATGGCTACACCTTC
CDR3aa: CASSLIPGSYGYTF
v_gene: TRBV27
j_gene: TRBJ1-2
d_gene: NA
abundance: NA

CDR3nt: TGTGCCAGCAGTGGACTTATAGCGGGAGCGTTAGACACCGGGGAGCTGTTTTTT
CDR3aa: CASSGLIAGALDTGELFF
v_gene: TRBV6-1
j_gene: TRBJ2-2
d_gene: TRBD2
abundance: NA

CDR3nt: TGTGCCAGCAGCCCGGGACTAGCGGGAGTATCAGAGACCCAGTACTTC
CDR3aa: CASSPGLAGVSETQYF
v_gene: TRBV5-5
j_gene: TRBJ2-5
d_gene: TRBD2
abundance: NA

CDR3nt: TGTGCCATCAGCCCCCGGGACGGGGGGAAAAATTCCTACGAGCAGTACTTC
CDR3aa: CAISPRDGGKNSYEQYF
v_gene: TRBV10-3
j_gene: TRBJ2-7
d_gene: TRBD2
abundance: NA

CDR3nt: TGTGCCAGCAGTCAGTACACAGATACGCAGTATTTT
CDR3aa: CASSQYTDTQYF
v_gene: TRBV27
j_gene: TRBJ2-3
d_gene: NA
abundance: NA

CDR3nt: TGTGCCAGCAGCGTGGGGACTGGTGGGACGAAGCAGTTCTTC
CDR3aa: CASSVGTGGTKQFF
v_gene: TRBV9
j_gene: TRBJ2-1
d_gene: NA
abundance: once

CDR3nt: TGTGCCTACAGGGATTATAGCAATCAGCCCCAGCATTTT
CDR3aa: CAYRDYSNQPQHF
v_gene: TRBV2
j_gene: TRBJ1-5
d_gene: NA
abundance: NA

CDR3nt: TGTGCCAGTAGTATAGGGACGGATAGCAATCAGCCCCAGCATTTT
CDR3aa: CASSIGTDSNQPQHF
v_gene: TRBV19
j_gene: TRBJ1-5
d_gene: NA
abundance: once

CDR3nt: TGTGCCAGCAGCTCCTTTTTTAGCGGGGCTGAAGCTTTCTTT
CDR3aa: CASSSFFSGAEAFF
v_gene: TRBV28
j_gene: TRBJ1-1
d_gene: NA
abundance: NA

CDR3nt: TGTGCCAGCAGTTACAAGTTGGACAGTAACTATGGCTACACCTTC
CDR3aa: CASSYKLDSNYGYTF
v_gene: TRBV6-6
j_gene: TRBJ1-2
d_gene: NA
abundance: NA

CDR3nt: TGTGCCAGCAGACTAGCGGGAGGGCGACGAGAGACCCAGTACTTC
CDR3aa: CASRLAGGRRETQYF
v_gene: TRBV27
j_gene: TRBJ2-5
d_gene: TRBD2
abundance: NA

CDR3nt: TGTGCCAGCAGCCACCCCCGGGCAGGGGAAGGCTCTGGGGCCAACGTCCTGACTTTC
CDR3aa: CASSHPRAGEGSGANVLTF
v_gene: TRBV7-9
j_gene: TRBJ2-6
d_gene: NA
abundance: NA

CDR3nt: TGCGCCAGCGGGAAGATACTCTACGAGCAGTACTTC
CDR3aa: CASGKILYEQYF
v_gene: TRBV10-2
j_gene: TRBJ2-7
d_gene: NA
abundance: NA

CDR3nt: TGTGCCAGCAGTTTACTGGACAGATCCTACGAGCAGTACTTC
CDR3aa: CASSLLDRSYEQYF
v_gene: TRBV28
j_gene: TRBJ2-7
d_gene: NA
abundance: NA

CDR3nt: TGTGCCAGCAGTGTCACGGGGGGGGTAGTCGGGCCCCAGCATTTT
CDR3aa: CASSVTGGVVGPQHF
v_gene: TRBV27
j_gene: TRBJ1-5
d_gene: NA
abundance: NA

CDR3nt: TGTGCCAGCAGCTTAGGCCTGCTTAAGTATAGCGCGCCTGGGTTCTTC
CDR3aa: CASSLGLLKYSAPGFF
v_gene: TRBV13
j_gene: TRBJ2-1
d_gene: NA
abundance: NA

CDR3nt: TGTGCCAGCAGCTTAGTTGCAGCGGTACCCGTTGAGACCCAGTACTTC
CDR3aa: CASSLVAAVPVETQYF
v_gene: TRBV11-2
j_gene: TRBJ2-5
d_gene: NA
abundance: NA

CDR3nt: TGTGCCAGCAGCTTGGCCTGGGGGTTACAAGAGACCCAGTACTTC
CDR3aa: CASSLAWGLQETQYF
v_gene: TRBV5-4
j_gene: TRBJ2-5
d_gene: NA
abundance: NA

CDR3nt: TGTGCCAGCAGTAGGGAGGGCTACCTCACTGAAGCTTTCTTT
CDR3aa: CASSREGYLTEAFF
v_gene: TRBV28
j_gene: TRBJ1-1
d_gene: NA
abundance: NA

CDR3nt: TGTGCCAGCAGCGGGACAGCCTCTGGAAACACCATATATTTT
CDR3aa: CASSGTASGNTIYF
v_gene: TRBV9
j_gene: TRBJ1-3
d_gene: NA
abundance: once

CDR3nt: TGTGCCAGTAGTGCGATGACTAGCGGGAGGGCCGCCGGGGAGCTGTTTTTT
CDR3aa: CASSAMTSGRAAGELFF
v_gene: TRBV19
j_gene: TRBJ2-2
d_gene: TRBD2
abundance: NA

CDR3nt: TGTGCCAGCAGTCTCTCACTAGCGGGAAGTGGCTACGAGCAGTACTTC
CDR3aa: CASSLSLAGSGYEQYF
v_gene: TRBV28
j_gene: TRBJ2-7
d_gene: TRBD2
abundance: NA

CDR3nt: TGTGCCAGCAGCCTCGGGACTAGCATTACCGGGGAGCTGTTTTTT
CDR3aa: CASSLGTSITGELFF
v_gene: TRBV5-4
j_gene: TRBJ2-2
d_gene: TRBD2
abundance: NA

CDR3nt: TGTGCCAGCAGTTTCTACTCGGGAGTCTTGGGGCAGAACACTGAAGCTTTCTTT
CDR3aa: CASSFYSGVLGQNTEAFF
v_gene: TRBV28
j_gene: TRBJ1-1
d_gene: NA
abundance: NA

CDR3nt: TGTGCCATAACCCCCGCTAGGTACAATGAGCAGTTCTTC
CDR3aa: CAITPARYNEQFF
v_gene: TRBV28
j_gene: TRBJ2-1
d_gene: NA
abundance: NA

CDR3nt: TGTGCCAGCAGTGATACACTAGCGGGAGGGCCCAATGAGCAGTTCTTC
CDR3aa: CASSDTLAGGPNEQFF
v_gene: TRBV28
j_gene: TRBJ2-1
d_gene: TRBD2
abundance: NA

CDR3nt: TGTGCCAGTAGTCCCTATTTTTTGACAGATAGTTACGAGCAGTACTTC
CDR3aa: CASSPYFLTDSYEQYF
v_gene: TRBV19
j_gene: TRBJ2-7
d_gene: NA
abundance: NA

CDR3nt: TGTGCCAGCAGGTTACTAGCTAGCACAGATACGCAGTATTTT
CDR3aa: CASRLLASTDTQYF
v_gene: TRBV27
j_gene: TRBJ2-3
d_gene: NA
abundance: once

CDR3nt: TGTGCCAGCAGCTTACTGCAGGGTGGTATTTGGCAGCCCCAGCATTTT
CDR3aa: CASSLLQGGIWQPQHF
v_gene: TRBV7-9
j_gene: TRBJ1-5
d_gene: NA
abundance: NA

CDR3nt: TGTGCCAGCAGCTCCGCAGGGCCTGAAGCTTTCTTT
CDR3aa: CASSSAGPEAFF
v_gene: TRBV11-1
j_gene: TRBJ1-1
d_gene: NA
abundance: NA

CDR3nt: TGTGCCAGCAGCCCCAACACTGAAGCTTTCTTT
CDR3aa: CASSPNTEAFF
v_gene: TRBV5-5
j_gene: TRBJ1-1
d_gene: NA
abundance: NA

CDR3nt: TGTGCCAGCAGTTTATCCTTTACCTCCTACGAGCAGTACTTC
CDR3aa: CASSLSFTSYEQYF
v_gene: TRBV27
j_gene: TRBJ2-7
d_gene: NA
abundance: once

CDR3nt: TGTGCCAGCAGTACACAAGAGTTCTACAATGAGCAGTTCTTC
CDR3aa: CASSTQEFYNEQFF
v_gene: TRBV7-9
j_gene: TRBJ2-1
d_gene: NA
abundance: NA

CDR3nt: TGTGCCAGCAGCTTAGGAGAACCTTACAATGAGCAGTTCTTC
CDR3aa: CASSLGEPYNEQFF
v_gene: TRBV7-9
j_gene: TRBJ2-1
d_gene: NA
abundance: NA

CDR3nt: TGTGCCAGCAGTTCCGGACAGCATTCGGGGACCCAGCATTTT
CDR3aa: CASSSGQHSGTQHF
v_gene: TRBV7-9
j_gene: TRBJ1-5
d_gene: NA
abundance: NA

CDR3nt: TGTGCCATCAGTGACGGACAGGTGAACACTGAAGCTTTCTTT
CDR3aa: CAISDGQVNTEAFF
v_gene: TRBV10-3
j_gene: TRBJ1-1
d_gene: TRBD1
abundance: NA

CDR3nt: TGCAGCGTTGAACTATTTAGCGGGTCGACAGATACGCAGTATTTT
CDR3aa: CSVELFSGSTDTQYF
v_gene: TRBV29-1
j_gene: TRBJ2-3
d_gene: TRBD2
abundance: NA

CDR3nt: TGTGCCAGCAGCTTGGGTTTTCTAGGGTATCTCGGTGAAAAACTGTTTTTT
CDR3aa: CASSLGFLGYLGEKLFF
v_gene: TRBV5-6
j_gene: TRBJ1-4
d_gene: NA
abundance: NA

CDR3nt: TGTGCCAGCAGTTCCGGCAGGACTGAAGCTTTCTTT
CDR3aa: CASSSGRTEAFF
v_gene: TRBV27
j_gene: TRBJ1-1
d_gene: NA
abundance: NA

CDR3nt: TGTGCCAGCAGTCACACAGGGGGCAACACTGAAGCTTTCTTT
CDR3aa: CASSHTGGNTEAFF
v_gene: TRBV27
j_gene: TRBJ1-1
d_gene: TRBD1
abundance: NA

CDR3nt: TGCGCCAGCAGTGAGTCGGCCTTCCCTAGCACAGATACGCAGTATTTT
CDR3aa: CASSESAFPSTDTQYF
v_gene: TRBV10-1
j_gene: TRBJ2-3
d_gene: NA
abundance: NA

CDR3nt: TGCGCCAGCAGTGACATTCAGAGCTCCTACGAGCAGTACTTC
CDR3aa: CASSDIQSSYEQYF
v_gene: TRBV10-2
j_gene: TRBJ2-7
d_gene: NA
abundance: NA

CDR3nt: TGTGCCAGCATGGGGCGGGAGGGCCCCTACGAGCAGTACTTC
CDR3aa: CASMGREGPYEQYF
v_gene: TRBV11-2
j_gene: TRBJ2-7
d_gene: TRBD2
abundance: NA

CDR3nt: TGTGCCAGCAAAGGACAGGGCGTTTCTCAGCCCCAGCATTTT
CDR3aa: CASKGQGVSQPQHF
v_gene: TRBV27
j_gene: TRBJ1-5
d_gene: TRBD1
abundance: NA